The TCR beta chain under discussion was sequenced for a study of identical twins. V lost 7 bases and J lost 3; bases outside the gene matches: 5. The germline CDR1 and CDR2 sequences are SQVTM and ANQGSEA. CDR3 size: 14 residues. Whole-study results and caveats: Instead of following the same donors, the conclusions were based on cross-sectional statistical analysis.

This clonotype has at least ten counts. Its antigen is as yet unknown. A universal primer binding site was introduced by template switching. The final cDNA contained unique molecular identifiers. Using its own MiXCR run on the 5' RACE reads, TCRdb lists one record per CDR3 protein. The repertoire includes nearly 650,000 distinct CDR3 sequences, less than 9% of them detected once, and 1.6% sits in the top ten. This sample also belongs to another study, concerning yellow fever vaccine responses in identical twins.

The sequencing sample was made of PBMCs. The receptor comes from a woman younger than 35 in good health. This rearrangement joins TRBV29-1 to TRBJ2-1, with 11 bases fitting TRBD2. The chain's CDR3 is CSGRGTSGYNEQFF. As DNA, the CDR3 is TGCAGCGGCCGAGGGACTAGCGGCTACAATGAGCAGTTCTTC.